Listed below are T cell receptor beta chains from one sample, sequenced in a study of cytomegalovirus exposure and HLA in healthy donors. The repertoire was sequenced with immunoSEQ multiplex PCR; TCRdb's copy has only in-frame clones and lacks some. The sample's table shows around 150,000 clones. The sample was PBMCs. Receptors originate from a man aged 35-49 years in good health and CMV-seronegative. Each CDR3 is given with its conserved first and last residue. A D gene is named only where the DNA matches it firmly.

-	TRBJ1-1	TRBV29-1	CSVRAGIRDTEAFF	TGCAGCGTCCGGGCCGGGATAAGGGACACTGAAGCTTTCTTT
-	TRBJ1-2	TRBV6-5	CASRRTGNYGYTF	TGTGCCAGCAGACGTACAGGGAACTATGGCTACACCTTC
TRBD1	TRBJ1-1	TRBV10-3	CAIRPPTGSNTEAFF	TGTGCCATCCGACCCCCGACAGGGAGCAACACTGAAGCTTTCTTT
-	TRBJ2-1	TRBV4-3	CASSLFGGSYNEQFF	TGCGCCAGCAGCCTATTCGGGGGCTCCTACAATGAGCAGTTCTTC
TRBD1	TRBJ1-3	TRBV27	CASSPDRAPGNTIYF	TGTGCCAGCAGCCCGGACAGGGCTCCAGGAAACACCATATATTTT
TRBD2	TRBJ2-3	TRBV7-3	CASSLNDGGSTDTQYF	TGTGCCAGCAGCTTAAACGACGGGGGGAGCACAGATACGCAGTATTTT
-	TRBJ1-2	TRBV28	CASSTRPLYGYTF	TGTGCCAGCAGTACTAGACCACTTTATGGCTACACCTTC
-	TRBJ1-6	TRBV7-2	CASSLNIYSPLHF	TGTGCCAGCAGCTTAAACATTTATTCACCCCTCCACTTT
TRBD1	TRBJ1-5	TRBV19	CASSIQRTGPRGQPQHF	TGTGCCAGTAGTATACAAAGGACAGGGCCCAGGGGTCAGCCCCAGCATTTT
TRBD1	TRBJ1-1	TRBV10-3	CAISLGTGNTEAFF	TGTGCCATCAGTCTTGGGACAGGGAACACTGAAGCTTTCTTT
-	TRBJ2-7	TRBV2	CASSPDAPSSYEQYF	TGTGCCAGCAGTCCCGATGCCCCGAGCTCCTACGAGCAGTACTTC
TRBD1	TRBJ2-7	TRBV28	CASKGQGSTYEQYF	TGTGCCAGCAAAGGACAGGGTAGTACCTACGAGCAGTACTTC
TRBD2	TRBJ2-3	TRBV11-1	CASSSGTSGGHTDTQYF	TGTGCCAGCAGCTCCGGGACTAGCGGGGGACACACAGATACGCAGTATTTT
-	TRBJ2-7	TRBV6-5	CASSFSIRGTYEQYF	TGTGCCAGCAGTTTCTCCATCCGGGGGACCTACGAGCAGTACTTC
TRBD1	TRBJ2-7	TRBV12-5	CASGISPTPGQGYEQYF	TGTGCTAGTGGTATCTCCCCTACCCCGGGACAGGGCTACGAGCAGTACTTC
-	TRBJ1-1	TRBV10-3	CAIRGSMNTEAFF	TGTGCCATCAGGGGGAGCATGAACACTGAAGCTTTCTTT
TRBD1	TRBJ1-4	TRBV7-6	CASSSFQGTGGEKLFF	TGTGCCAGCAGCTCCTTTCAAGGGACAGGAGGGGAAAAACTGTTTTTT
-	TRBJ1-4	TRBV10-3	CAISGLHPTEGELFF	TGTGCCATCAGTGGGCTACATCCCACGGAAGGGGAACTGTTTTTT
-	TRBJ2-7	TRBV18	CASSPPLLSSYEQYF	TGTGCCAGCTCACCCCCACTTCTGAGCTCCTACGAGCAGTACTTC
TRBD2	TRBJ2-3	TRBV6-6	CASSLIAGRPDTQYF	TGTGCCAGCAGCTTGATAGCGGGCAGGCCAGATACGCAGTATTTT
-	TRBJ2-3	TRBV27	CASRPRHGMTDTQYF	TGTGCCAGCAGACCAAGACACGGAATGACAGATACGCAGTATTTT
TRBD1	TRBJ1-6	TRBV19	CASSKRQGLNSPLHF	TGTGCCAGTAGTAAGCGACAGGGATTAAATTCACCCCTCCACTTT
TRBD1	TRBJ1-2	TRBV7-2	CASSLRDRVLGGYTF	TGTGCCAGCAGCTTAAGGGACAGGGTGTTGGGGGGCTACACCTTC
-	TRBJ2-3	TRBV20-1	CSAGSPDTQYF	TGCAGTGCTGGCTCCCCAGATACGCAGTATTTT
-	TRBJ2-5	TRBV5-4	CASSEGGTEETQYF	TGTGCCAGCAGCGAGGGCGGGACAGAGGAGACCCAGTACTTC
-	TRBJ1-4	TRBV2	CASSVGQNEKLFF	TGTGCCAGCAGTGTAGGACAGAATGAAAAACTGTTTTTT
-	TRBJ1-4	TRBV7-6	CASSLGQIFATNEKLFF	TGTGCCAGCAGCTTAGGTCAGATTTTTGCAACTAATGAAAAACTGTTTTTT
-	TRBJ1-1	TRBV28	CASSRDSSGAEAFF	TGTGCCAGCAGCCGGGACTCTTCCGGCGCTGAAGCTTTCTTT
TRBD1	TRBJ2-7	TRBV5-4	CASSLEGATLGEQYF	TGTGCCAGCAGCTTGGAGGGGGCGACCCTTGGCGAGCAGTACTTC
TRBD1	TRBJ1-2	TRBV5-4	CASSPTTGGWYGYTF	TGTGCCAGCAGCCCCACGACAGGGGGTTGGTATGGCTACACCTTC
TRBD1	TRBJ2-3	TRBV29-1	CSVARGQGDTQYF	TGCAGCGTTGCCAGGGGGCAGGGAGATACGCAGTATTTT
-	TRBJ2-5	TRBV7-2	CASFLKFSVRETQYF	TGTGCCTCTTTCCTGAAATTCTCGGTCCGAGAGACCCAGTACTTC
TRBD1	TRBJ2-5	TRBV19	CASSSNRGRWETQYF	TGTGCCAGTAGTTCGAACAGGGGGCGGTGGGAGACCCAGTACTTC
-	TRBJ2-7	TRBV21-1	CALGGAGTYEQYF	TGTGCCCTGGGGGGAGCGGGGACCTACGAGCAGTACTTC
-	TRBJ2-3	TRBV6-5	CASTPDGGGTDTQYF	TGTGCCAGCACCCCCGACGGGGGTGGGACAGATACGCAGTATTTT
TRBD1	TRBJ1-1	TRBV2	CASRDRAGTEAFF	TGTGCCAGCAGAGACAGGGCGGGCACTGAAGCTTTCTTT
TRBD1	TRBJ2-2	TRBV14	CASSHLGGSGELFF	TGTGCCAGCAGCCATCTAGGGGGCTCCGGGGAGCTGTTTTTT
TRBD2	TRBJ2-3	TRBV7-9	CASSSTLAGGRKDTQYF	TGTGCCAGCAGCTCTACCCTAGCGGGGGGGCGGAAAGATACGCAGTATTTT
TRBD1	TRBJ2-7	TRBV13	CASSVRAGQGGYEQYF	TGTGCCAGCAGCGTAAGGGCGGGACAGGGGGGGTACGAGCAGTACTTC
-	TRBJ2-7	TRBV7-2	CASSLGAGPYEQYF	TGTGCCAGCAGCTTAGGGGCAGGCCCCTACGAGCAGTACTTC
TRBD1	TRBJ1-2	TRBV5-3	CARSYPGTGTSYGYTF	TGTGCCAGAAGCTACCCCGGGACAGGGACTTCCTATGGCTACACCTTC
TRBD1	TRBJ2-7	TRBV25-1	CASSVPPGQGDEQYF	TGTGCCAGCAGTGTACCTCCAGGACAGGGGGACGAGCAGTACTTC
TRBD1	TRBJ1-3	TRBV7-9	CASSLGQASGNTIYF	TGTGCCAGCAGCCTCGGACAGGCCTCTGGAAACACCATATATTTT
-	TRBJ2-2	TRBV5-1	CASSVDRRVGTGELFF	TGCGCCAGCAGCGTTGACAGGCGGGTTGGGACCGGGGAGCTGTTTTTT
TRBD1	TRBJ2-1	TRBV19	CASSPRRTGGAYNEQFF	TGTGCCAGTAGCCCGCGCAGGACAGGGGGCGCGTACAATGAGCAGTTCTTC
-	TRBJ1-5	TRBV6-1	CASRLGAARQPQHF	TGTGCCAGCAGGTTGGGGGCGGCCAGGCAGCCCCAGCATTTT
-	TRBJ1-1	TRBV4-3	CASSQGSGESEAFF	TGCGCCAGCAGCCAAGGCTCGGGGGAATCGGAAGCTTTCTTT
-	TRBJ1-2	TRBV4-3	CASSQDSVVYGYTF	TGCGCCAGCAGCCAAGATTCGGTGGTCTATGGCTACACCTTC
-	TRBJ1-2	TRBV2	CASSEAGVFYGYTF	TGTGCCAGCAGTGAAGCCGGGGTCTTCTATGGCTACACCTTC
-	TRBJ2-7	TRBV4-2	CASSSSSYEQYF	TGTGCCAGCAGCTCTAGCTCCTACGAGCAGTACTTC
-	TRBJ2-3	TRBV4-3	CASSQDLRPTDTQYF	TGCGCCAGCAGCCAAGATCTCAGGCCTACAGATACGCAGTATTTT
-	TRBJ1-5	TRBV6-6	CASSYPPGNSNQPQHF	TGTGCCAGCAGTTACCCCCCGGGGAATAGCAATCAGCCCCAGCATTTT
-	TRBJ2-5	TRBV5-1	CASSVGTAGETQYF	TGCGCCAGCAGCGTCGGGACCGCGGGGGAGACCCAGTACTTC
-	TRBJ1-4	TRBV5-1	CASSRSGSAEKLFF	TGCGCCAGCAGCCGTTCGGGTTCGGCTGAAAAACTGTTTTTT
TRBD2	TRBJ2-5	TRBV10-2	CASSELAGGPGTQYF	TGCGCCAGCAGTGAGTTAGCGGGGGGCCCAGGGACCCAGTACTTC
-	TRBJ2-1	TRBV7-6	CASNLGGEYNEQFF	TGTGCCAGCAACCTAGGGGGGGAATACAATGAGCAGTTCTTC
TRBD1	TRBJ2-7	TRBV15	CATSRDDGTALIEQYF	TGTGCCACCAGCAGAGATGATGGGACAGCTCTAATCGAGCAGTACTTC